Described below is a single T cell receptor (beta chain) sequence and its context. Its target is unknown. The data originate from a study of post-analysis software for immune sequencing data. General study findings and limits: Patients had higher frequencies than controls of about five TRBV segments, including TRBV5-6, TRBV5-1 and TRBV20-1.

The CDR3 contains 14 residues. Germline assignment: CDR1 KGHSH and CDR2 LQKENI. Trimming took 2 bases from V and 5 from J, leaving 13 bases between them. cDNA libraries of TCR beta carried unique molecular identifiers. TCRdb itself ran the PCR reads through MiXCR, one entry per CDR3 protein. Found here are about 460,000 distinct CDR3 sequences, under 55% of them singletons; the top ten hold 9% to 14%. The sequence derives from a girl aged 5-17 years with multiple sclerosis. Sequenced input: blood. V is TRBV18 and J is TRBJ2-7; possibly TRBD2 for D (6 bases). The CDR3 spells CASSPGGGFNEQYF. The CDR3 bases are TGTGCCAGCTCACCAGGCGGAGGGTTCAACGAGCAGTACTTC.